This T cell receptor beta chain was captured in a study of shared clonotypes between healthy human individuals. Germline CDR1 is SGDLS and CDR2 is YYNGEE. With 0 bases removed from V and 3 bases from J, the gap between germline ends came to 15 bases. The CDR3 covers 17 residues. The assay used deep level. The protocol was immunoSEQ multiplex PCR, while the TCRdb copy is restricted to in-frame clones and leaves out a portion. This table has about 470,000 clones, 79% appearing once. V usage is TRBV9 and J usage is TRBJ2-2; D could derive from TRBD1 or TRBD2 (5 bases each). The TCR was taken from a woman between 40 and 50 years old in good health. Some clones in this sample may be carry-over from other donors' samples. The sample consisted of PBMCs. CDR3 region: CASSVALGTTYTGELFF. CDR3 in DNA: TGTGCCAGCAGCGTAGCTCTCGGGACCACTTACACCGGGGAGCTGTTTTTT.